This T cell receptor (beta chain) derives from a study of blood T cell repertoires in COVID-19 (TCRdb year 2020). At the level of the whole study: Samples from collaborators originated in the United States, Italy and Spain and spanned both the acute and convalescent phases of COVID-19. The material from the prospective study consisted of cDNA or gDNA derived from T cells, B-cell-depleted T cells, or PBMCs. Samples were obtained from the ongoing ImmuneRACE study (first 160 participants) and from about 1,300 subjects provided by 6 global collaborators. A freely available public database, intended as a resource for researchers studying the immune response to SARS-CoV-2, is where the repertoires were released. Subjects who had been exposed to COVID-19, were actively infected with it, or had recovered from it provided the deeply sampled blood TCRbeta repertoires that made up the dataset. Sample metadata almost always included a de-identified subject ID, COVID-19 status, age in years and sex. HLA class I and class II types, where available, came from metadata supplied by the sample provider rather than from assay-based typing.

TCRbeta CDR3 regions were amplified from genomic DNA using the immunoSEQ Assay, a bias-controlled multiplex PCR. Under the source paper's analysis protocol: Within the assay, amplification of reference gene primers was used to estimate how many nucleated cells each sample contained. To quantify the absolute abundance of each unique TCRbeta CDR3 rearrangement, sequence reads were collapsed and filtered. For each sample, productive Simpson clonality was calculated by taking the square root of Simpson's diversity index across productive rearrangements. TCRdb's version of the immuneACCESS table is confined to in-frame rearrangements and falls short of the full clone set. An unresolved V gene accounts for under half of the shortfall where checked; the remainder is of unknown origin. Clone size and the V and J calls come from that table; the DNA yielded D and trimming. Counted in this sample were more than 50,000 clones; roughly 80% of them appeared once. Roughly 12% of the sample goes to the ten largest clones.

Measured from the cysteine to the phenylalanine, the CDR3 is 16 residues long. The DNA shown is the 48-base CDR3, in frame from base 1. CDR1 and CDR2 are drawn from the germline V gene (reference sequence): LGHDT, YNNKEL. V trim: 4 bases; J trim: 6 bases; unmatched bases: 7. About this clone itself: The clone's antigen remains unknown. One base away there is no much larger clone; base qualities are not given.

Whole blood was collected in K2EDTA tubes by collaborating institutions according to the institutions' own protocols. For TCRbeta analysis, collaborators shipped samples in one of three forms: frozen whole blood, isolated PBMCs, or DNA extracted from either of those sample types. Broad study findings and their caveats: The amount of clinical and demographic metadata varied by source and participant and was provided uncurated.

The rearrangement joined TRBV3-1 (or the pseudogene TRBV3-2) to TRBJ2-2, with TRBD2 identical over 11 junction bases. The sequence was collected from a human donor in a cohort sampled during active COVID-19. The sample taken for sequencing was peripheral blood. The nucleotide sequence reads as follows: TGTGCCAGCAGCCCCCATAGCGGGGGGGCCGCCGGGGAGCTGTTTTTT. Translation gives CASSPHSGGAAGELFF.